This entry lists 9 T cell receptor beta chains sequenced from one sample in a study of T cells in Graves' hyperthyroidism and ophthalmopathy. Amplification targeted TCR beta CDR3 regions from RNA transcripts. HTBI primers were used for first-round RT-PCR of the TCR CDR3. TCRdb re-called the multiplex PCR reads with MiXCR, one entry per CDR3 protein. Of roughly 550,000 distinct CDR3 sequences in the sample, more than 15% were seen once. The sample consisted of blood. These receptors were taken from a woman younger than 45 with Graves' ophthalmopathy.

This clonotype was seen many times. The CDR3 loop is CASSSFDRGNEQFF. CDR3 DNA: TGTGCCAGCAGTTCCTTCGACAGGGGCAATGAGCAGTTCTTC. V is TRBV12-3 or TRBV12-4 and J is TRBJ2-1, with 8 bases matching TRBD1. This CDR3 contains 14 residues. V trimming: 4 bases; J trimming: 6 bases; junction bases outside the gene matches: 5.

This clonotype was found a few times. The V gene is TRBV28, the J gene TRBJ1-5; 10 nucleotides match TRBD1. Germline V gives CDR1 MDHEN, CDR2 SYDVKM. The CDR3 has 18 amino acids. After removal of 4 bases from V and 6 bases from J, the junction contained 15 bases not matched to a gene. This chain's CDR3 is CASSSKPRDRGRSQPQHF. CDR3 DNA sequence: TGTGCCAGCAGTTCGAAGCCACGGGACAGGGGTCGAAGTCAGCCCCAGCATTTT.

The genes are TRBV6-2 or TRBV6-3 and TRBJ2-3, with D perhaps TRBD1 (6 bases). Germline CDR1 is MNHEY and CDR2 is SVGEGT. The CDR3 length is 14 residues. The ends were cut back, 10 bases at V and 5 bases at J, with 19 bases in the middle. The CDR3 nucleotides read TGTGCCACCAAACAGTCAGGGGTTGGAGATACGCAGTATTTT. It encodes CATKQSGVGDTQYF.

This sequence joins TRBV7-2 and TRBJ2-2; D may be TRBD2 (6 bases). The germline V gene has CDR1 SGHTA and CDR2 FQGNSA. CDR3 length: 17 residues. V shed 2 bases and J shed 4 bases, with 17 bases lying between them. The CDR3 coding sequence is TGTGCCAGCAGCTTAAGTTTCTTGGCGGGGAGCACCGGGGAGCTGTTTTTT. It translates to CASSLSFLAGSTGELFF.

The sample holds many counts of this clonotype. The CDR3 protein is CASSPGGAEETQYF. The DNA for the CDR3 is TGTGCCAGCAGCCCAGGGGGCGCAGAAGAGACCCAGTACTTC. The chain employs TRBV28 and TRBJ2-5; TRBD1 aligns across 8 bases. There are 14 residues in the CDR3. The V segment lost 6 bases and the J segment 3 bases; nucleotides outside the gene matches: 6. Germline V gives CDR1 MDHEN, CDR2 SYDVKM.

This clonotype was recorded many times. The J gene is TRBJ2-3, the V gene TRBV11-2; D might be TRBD1 (5 bases). CDR1 is SGHAT, CDR2 FQNNGV, per germline. The ends were cut back, 5 bases at V and 3 bases at J, with 15 bases in the middle. This CDR3 is built from 15 residues. CDR3 amino acids: CASSPLNKGTDTQYF. In DNA form, the CDR3 reads TGTGCCAGCAGCCCCTTAAACAAGGGGACAGATACGCAGTATTTT. Variable domain in full (rest from reference TRBV11-2 and TRBJ2-3): EAGVAQSPRYKIIEKRQSVAFWCNPISGHATLYWYQQILGQGPKLLIQFQNNGVVDDSQLPKDRFSAERLKGVDSTLKIQPAKLEDSAVYLCASSPLNKGTDTQYFGPGTRLTVL.

The V gene is TRBV28, the J gene TRBJ2-5; TRBD1 aligns across 10 bases. V shed 5 bases, J shed 4 bases, and the junction held 10 bases outside the gene matches. Germline V gene data show CDR1 as MDHEN and CDR2 as SYDVKM. This CDR3 is 16 amino acids long. The CDR3 DNA is TGTGCCAGCAGTCCGCCGGGGACAGGGGACCGAGAGACCCAGTACTTC. Encoded protein: CASSPPGTGDRETQYF.

This clonotype was detected many times. The chain carries TRBV5-6 and TRBJ2-3, with 9 positions matching TRBD2. V shed 4 bases, J shed 6 bases, and the junction held 6 bases outside the gene matches. This CDR3 is 14 amino acids long. Per germline, CDR1 SGHDT and CDR2 YYEEEE. Here the CDR3 reads CASSPPSGMDTQYF. The CDR3 nucleotides read TGTGCCAGCAGCCCACCTAGCGGGATGGATACGCAGTATTTT.

V is TRBV6-2 or TRBV6-3 and J is TRBJ2-1, with 11 bases that match TRBD2. The trim removed 0 bases at V and 8 bases at J, leaving 9 bases unmatched. The germline CDR1 and CDR2 sequences are MNHEY and SVGEGT. The CDR3 contains 17 residues. The CDR3 region has the DNA TGTGCCAGCAGTTACTCGAATAGCGGGAGGGCCATGTATGAGCAGTTCTTC. It yields the protein CASSYSNSGRAMYEQFF.